One sample yielded the 8 T cell receptor beta chains listed below, sequenced in a study of blood T cell repertoires in COVID-19. Method: immunoSEQ multiplex PCR; TCRdb's copy keeps in-frame clones and lacks some. The table lists approximately 80,000 clones, more than 60% of them singletons. The sequenced material came from peripheral blood. These TCRs come from a human donor in a cohort sampled during active COVID-19.

The chain carries TRBV7-2 and TRBJ1-6; the D is unclear. V was pared by 3 bases and J by 9 bases, with 18 bases between. CDR3 length equals 16 residues. CDR1 and CDR2 (germline): SGHTA, FQGNSA. The CDR3 DNA reads as TGTGCCAGCAGCTTTGGGCCTCCTTCAACGGCTTCACCCCTCCACTTT. Protein sequence: CASSFGPPSTASPLHF.

This chain connects TRBV9 to TRBJ2-5, with 7 bases fitting TRBD2. The CDR3 contains 13 residues. Germline CDR1 is SGDLS and CDR2 is YYNGEE. The J segment lost 5 bases and the V segment lost 1 base, leaving 2 bases of the junction unmatched. CDR3 coding DNA: TGTGCCAGCAGCGTATGGGAGGGGGAGACCCAGTACTTC. It specifies CASSVWEGETQYF. The whole variable domain, remainder taken from reference TRBV9 and TRBJ2-5, is DSGVTQTPKHLITATGQRVTLRCSPRSGDLSVYWYQQSLDQGLQFLIQYYNGEERAKGNILERFSAQQFPDLHSELNLSSLELGDSALYFCASSVWEGETQYFGPGTRLLVL.

The V gene is TRBV5-4, the J gene TRBJ1-2, with 8 bases matching TRBD1. CDR1 and CDR2 from the germline V gene are SGHNT and YYREEE (reference sequence). CDR3 length: 13 amino acids. V trimming: 3 bases; J trimming: 2 bases; junction bases outside the gene matches: 0. Written as DNA, the CDR3 is TGTGCCAGCAGCTGGGACAGGAACTATGGCTACACCTTC. This codes for CASSWDRNYGYTF.

This clone was counted once. The chain combines TRBV6-5 with TRBJ1-1; no firm D call. Trimming pared 11 bases from V and 5 bases from J, leaving 21 bases between. The CDR3 runs 14 residues. Germline loops: CDR1 MNHEY, CDR2 SVGAGI. Written as DNA, the CDR3 is TGTGCCTCCTGCCGGGAGGGTGGGAGGACTGAAGCTTTCTTT. This gives the protein CASCREGGRTEAFF.

V gene TRBV6-2 or TRBV6-3 combines with J gene TRBJ2-5; weak D call: TRBD2 (5 bases). V dropped 6 bases and J dropped 2 bases, with 10 bases sitting between them. This CDR3 contains 13 residues. Germline CDR1 and CDR2: MNHEY and SVGEGT. The DNA of the CDR3 is TGTGCCAGCAGCCCCGGACTGCAAGAGACCCAGTACTTC. It codes for CASSPGLQETQYF.

V gene TRBV3-1 (or the pseudogene TRBV3-2) combines with J gene TRBJ2-5; no definite D call. The CDR3 is 14 amino acids. V was cut by 1 base and J by 5 bases, with 11 bases left in between. Per germline, CDR1 LGHDT and CDR2 YNNKEL (reference sequence). The CDR3 DNA reads TGTGCCAGCAGCCAAGCCCCGAGAACTGAGACCCAGTACTTC. Its translation is CASSQAPRTETQYF.

The chain carries TRBV6-5 and TRBJ2-1; 9 nucleotides agree with TRBD2. Germline V gives CDR1 MNHEY, CDR2 SVGAGI. The V and J ends lost 4 bases and 5 bases, in that order; junction bases with no gene match: 9. CDR3 size: 16 residues. The CDR3 is CASSSGQRGVHNEQFF. Here the CDR3 DNA reads TGTGCCAGCAGTTCCGGGCAGCGGGGGGTTCACAATGAGCAGTTCTTC.

This chain connects TRBV5-8 to TRBJ1-2; no clear D gene. The germline gives CDR1 SGHTS, CDR2 YDEGEE. This CDR3 has 14 residues. V lost 1 base to trimming and J lost 2 bases, with 9 bases between them. The CDR3 coding sequence is TGTGCCAGCAGCTTGATCCCCAGGAACTATGGCTACACCTTC. This sequence encodes CASSLIPRNYGYTF.